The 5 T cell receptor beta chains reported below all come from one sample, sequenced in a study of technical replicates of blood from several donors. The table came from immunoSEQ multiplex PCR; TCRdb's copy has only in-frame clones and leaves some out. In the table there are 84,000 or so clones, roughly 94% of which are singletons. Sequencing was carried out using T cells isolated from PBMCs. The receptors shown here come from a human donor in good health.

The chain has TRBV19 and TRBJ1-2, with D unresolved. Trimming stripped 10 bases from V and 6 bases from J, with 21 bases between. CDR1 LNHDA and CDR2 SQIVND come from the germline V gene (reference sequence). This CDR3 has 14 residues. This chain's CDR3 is CATYDYQMRDGYTF. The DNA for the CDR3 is TGTGCCACCTACGACTACCAGATGAGAGATGGCTACACCTTC.

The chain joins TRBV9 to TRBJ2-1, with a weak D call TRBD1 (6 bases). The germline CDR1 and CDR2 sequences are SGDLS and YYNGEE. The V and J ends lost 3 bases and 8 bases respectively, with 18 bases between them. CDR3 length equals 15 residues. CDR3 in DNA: TGTGCCAGCAGCGCGTCCATCGACAGGATAGATGAGCAGTTCTTC. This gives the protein CASSASIDRIDEQFF.

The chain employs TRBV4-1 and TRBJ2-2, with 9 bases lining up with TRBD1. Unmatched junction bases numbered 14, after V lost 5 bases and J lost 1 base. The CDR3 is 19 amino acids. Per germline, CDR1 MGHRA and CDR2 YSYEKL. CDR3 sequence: CASSDGTGKKSVNTGELFF. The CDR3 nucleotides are TGCGCCAGCAGCGACGGGACAGGGAAAAAGAGTGTGAACACCGGGGAGCTGTTTTTT.

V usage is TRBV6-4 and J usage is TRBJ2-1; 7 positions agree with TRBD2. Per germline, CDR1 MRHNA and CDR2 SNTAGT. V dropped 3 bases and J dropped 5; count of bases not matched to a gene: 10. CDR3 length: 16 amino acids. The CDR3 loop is CASSEFTGGRNNEQFF. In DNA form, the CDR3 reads TGTGCCAGCAGTGAATTTACGGGGGGAAGAAACAATGAGCAGTTCTTC.

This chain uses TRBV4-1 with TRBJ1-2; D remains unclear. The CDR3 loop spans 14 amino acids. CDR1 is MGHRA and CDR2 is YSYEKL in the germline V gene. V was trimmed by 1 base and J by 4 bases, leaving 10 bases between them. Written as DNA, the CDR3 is TGCGCCAGCAGCCAAGCTGCGGGATCCTATGGCTACACCTTC. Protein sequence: CASSQAAGSYGYTF.